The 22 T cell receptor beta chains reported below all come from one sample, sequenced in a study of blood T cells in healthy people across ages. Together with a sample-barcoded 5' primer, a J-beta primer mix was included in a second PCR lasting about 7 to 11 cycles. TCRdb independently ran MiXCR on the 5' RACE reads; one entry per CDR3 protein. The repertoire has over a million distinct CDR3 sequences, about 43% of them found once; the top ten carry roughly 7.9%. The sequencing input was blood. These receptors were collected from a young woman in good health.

Here the CDR3 DNA reads TGTGCCAGCAGTTTCTCTCGCGAGCGCGAGCAGTACTTC. Translated: CASSFSREREQYF. V is TRBV27 and J is TRBJ2-7, with no clear D. CDR3 length equals 13 residues. With 3 bases removed from V and 6 bases from J, the gap between germline ends came to 12 bases. Germline-derived CDR1 and CDR2 are MNHEY and SMNVEV (reference sequence).

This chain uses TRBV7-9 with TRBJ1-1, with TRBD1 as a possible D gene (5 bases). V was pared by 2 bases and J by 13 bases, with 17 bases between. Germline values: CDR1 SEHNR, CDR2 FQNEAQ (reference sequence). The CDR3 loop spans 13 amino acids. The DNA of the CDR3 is TGTGCCAGCAGCTTAATAGGGGCGGATCGGGGTTTCTTT. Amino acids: CASSLIGADRGFF.

The CDR3 coding sequence is TGTGCCTGGAGGGCCGGTGGGGCAAGCACTGAAGCTTTCTTT. This codes for CAWRAGGASTEAFF. The chain employs TRBV30 and TRBJ1-1; weak D call: TRBD1 (5 bases). The CDR3 contains 14 residues. Germline CDR1 reads GTSNPN; CDR2 reads SVGIG (reference sequence). Trimming shortened V by 3 bases and J by 4 bases, and 15 bases separated the two germline ends.

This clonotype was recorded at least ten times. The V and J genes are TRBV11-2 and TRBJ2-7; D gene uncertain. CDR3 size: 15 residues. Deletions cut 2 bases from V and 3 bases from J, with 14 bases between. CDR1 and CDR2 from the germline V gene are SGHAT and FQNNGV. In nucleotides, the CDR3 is TGTGCCAGCAGCTTAATGGGCGACGGGTACTACGAGCAGTACTTC. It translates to CASSLMGDGYYEQYF.

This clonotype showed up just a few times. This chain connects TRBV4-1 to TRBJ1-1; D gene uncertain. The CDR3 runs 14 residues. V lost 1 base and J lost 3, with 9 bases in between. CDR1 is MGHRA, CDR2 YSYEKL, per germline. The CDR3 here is CASSQVTGDTEAFF. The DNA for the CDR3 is TGCGCCAGCAGCCAAGTAACCGGTGACACTGAAGCTTTCTTT.

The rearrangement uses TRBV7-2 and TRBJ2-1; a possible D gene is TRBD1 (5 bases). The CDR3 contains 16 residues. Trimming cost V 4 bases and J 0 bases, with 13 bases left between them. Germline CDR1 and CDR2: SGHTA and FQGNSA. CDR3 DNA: TGTGCCAGCAGCTCCTTTGGGGCGAGCTCCTACAATGAGCAGTTCTTC. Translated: CASSSFGASSYNEQFF.

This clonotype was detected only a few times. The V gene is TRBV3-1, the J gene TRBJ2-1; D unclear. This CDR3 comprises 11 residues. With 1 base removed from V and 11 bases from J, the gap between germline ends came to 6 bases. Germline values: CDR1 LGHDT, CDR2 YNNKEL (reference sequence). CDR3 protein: CASSQANQQFF. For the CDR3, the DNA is TGTGCCAGCAGCCAAGCCAACCAGCAGTTCTTC.

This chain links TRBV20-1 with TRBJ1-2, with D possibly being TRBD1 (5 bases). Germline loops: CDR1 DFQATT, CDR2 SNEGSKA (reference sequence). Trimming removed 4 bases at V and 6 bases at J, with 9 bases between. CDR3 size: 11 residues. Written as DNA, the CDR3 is TGCAGTGCTACCGACAGAGATGGCTACACCTTC. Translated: CSATDRDGYTF.

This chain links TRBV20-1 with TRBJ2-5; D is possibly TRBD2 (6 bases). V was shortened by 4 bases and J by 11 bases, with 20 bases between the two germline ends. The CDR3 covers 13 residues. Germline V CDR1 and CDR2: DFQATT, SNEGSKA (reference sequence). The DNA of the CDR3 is TGCAGTGCTACGGAGGGCGGGCCCCCAGAGCAGTACTTC. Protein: CSATEGGPPEQYF.

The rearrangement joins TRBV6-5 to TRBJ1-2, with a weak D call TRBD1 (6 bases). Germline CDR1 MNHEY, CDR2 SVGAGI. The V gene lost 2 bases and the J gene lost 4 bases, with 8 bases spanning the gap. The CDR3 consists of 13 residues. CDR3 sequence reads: CASSYIGGYGYTF. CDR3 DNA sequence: TGTGCCAGCAGTTACATAGGGGGCTATGGCTACACCTTC.

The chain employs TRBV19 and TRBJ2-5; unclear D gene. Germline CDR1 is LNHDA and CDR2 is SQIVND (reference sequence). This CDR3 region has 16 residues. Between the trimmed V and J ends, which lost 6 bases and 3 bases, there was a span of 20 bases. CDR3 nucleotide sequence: TGTGCCAGTAGCTCGGTTACCTCGAATGACAAAGAGACCCAGTACTTC. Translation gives CASSSVTSNDKETQYF. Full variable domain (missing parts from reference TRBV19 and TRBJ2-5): DGGITQSPKYLFRKEGQNVTLSCEQNLNHDAMYWYRQDPGQGLRLIYYSQIVNDFQKGDIAEGYSVSREKKESFPLTVTSAQKNPTAFYLCASSSVTSNDKETQYFGPGTRLLVL.

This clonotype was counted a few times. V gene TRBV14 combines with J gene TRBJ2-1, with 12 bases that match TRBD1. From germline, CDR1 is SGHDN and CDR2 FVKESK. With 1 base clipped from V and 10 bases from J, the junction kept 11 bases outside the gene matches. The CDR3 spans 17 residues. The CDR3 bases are TGTGCCAGCAGCCAAGTCGCCCGGGACAGGGGGCTTAAGGAGCAGTTCTTC. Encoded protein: CASSQVARDRGLKEQFF. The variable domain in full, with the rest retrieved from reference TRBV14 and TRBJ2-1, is EAGVTQFPSHSVIEKGQTVTLRCDPISGHDNLYWYRRVMGKEIKFLLHFVKESKQDESGMPNNRFLAERTGGTYSTLKVQPAELEDSGVYFCASSQVARDRGLKEQFFGPGTRLTVL.

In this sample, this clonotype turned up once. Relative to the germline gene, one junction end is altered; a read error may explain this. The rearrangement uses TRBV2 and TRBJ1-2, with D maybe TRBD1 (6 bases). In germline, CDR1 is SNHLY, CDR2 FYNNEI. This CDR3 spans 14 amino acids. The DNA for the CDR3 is TGTGTCAGCAGTGAGGGGGGGTCGGGCTATGGCTACACCTTC. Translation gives CVSSEGGSGYGYTF. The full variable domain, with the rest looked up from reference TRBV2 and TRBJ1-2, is EPEVTQTPSHQVTQMGQEVILRCVPISNHLYFYWYRQILGQKVEFLVSFYNNEISEKSEIFDDQFSVERPDGSNFTLKIRSTKLEDSAMYFCVSSEGGSGYGYTFGSGTRLTVV.

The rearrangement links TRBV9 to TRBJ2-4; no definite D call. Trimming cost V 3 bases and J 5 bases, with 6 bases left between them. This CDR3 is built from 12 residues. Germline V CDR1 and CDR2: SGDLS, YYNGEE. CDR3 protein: CASSGLQNIQYF. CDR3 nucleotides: TGTGCCAGCAGCGGTCTGCAAAACATTCAGTACTTC.

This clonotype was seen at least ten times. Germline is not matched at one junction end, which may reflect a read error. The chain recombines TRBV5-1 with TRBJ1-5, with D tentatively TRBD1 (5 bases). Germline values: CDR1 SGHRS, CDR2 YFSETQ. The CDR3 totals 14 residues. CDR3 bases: TGTGCCAGCAGCCTTTCTGGGGGGAACCAGCCCCAGCATTTT. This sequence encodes CASSLSGGNQPQHF.

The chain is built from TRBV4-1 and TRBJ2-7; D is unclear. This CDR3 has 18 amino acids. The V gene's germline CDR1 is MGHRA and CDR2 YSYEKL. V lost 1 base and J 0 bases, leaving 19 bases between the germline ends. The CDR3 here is CASSQVIGSNTSSYEQYF. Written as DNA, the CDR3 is TGCGCCAGCAGCCAAGTTATCGGTTCCAATACCAGCTCCTACGAGCAGTACTTC.

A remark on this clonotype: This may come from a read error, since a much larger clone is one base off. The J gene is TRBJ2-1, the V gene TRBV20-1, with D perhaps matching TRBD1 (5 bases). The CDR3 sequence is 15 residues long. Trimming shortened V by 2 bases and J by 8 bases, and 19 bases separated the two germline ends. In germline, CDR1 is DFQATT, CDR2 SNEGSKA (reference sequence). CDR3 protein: CSARPRDRALDEQFF. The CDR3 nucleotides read TGCAGTGCTAGACCGCGCGACAGAGCGTTAGATGAGCAGTTCTTC.

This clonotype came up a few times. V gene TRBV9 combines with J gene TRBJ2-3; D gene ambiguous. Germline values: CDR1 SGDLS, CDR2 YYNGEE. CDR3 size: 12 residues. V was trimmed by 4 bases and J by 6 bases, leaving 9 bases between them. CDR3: CASSITLDTQYF. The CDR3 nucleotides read TGTGCCAGCAGCATAACGTTGGATACGCAGTATTTT.

The CDR3 sequence: CASSRRDATNEKLFF. In DNA, the CDR3 is TGCGCCAGCAGCCGGAGGGACGCAACTAATGAAAAACTGTTTTTT. The chain joins TRBV5-1 to TRBJ1-4; the D gene is possibly TRBD1 (5 bases). The CDR3 loop spans 15 amino acids. Germline V gene lookup returns CDR1 SGHRS and CDR2 YFSETQ. Trimming stripped 4 bases from V and 0 bases from J, with 10 bases between. The entire variable domain, with the rest obtained from reference TRBV5-1 and TRBJ1-4, is as follows: KAGVTQTPRYLIKTRGQQVTLSCSPISGHRSVSWYQQTPGQGLQFLFEYFSETQRNKGNFPGRFSGRQFSNSRSEMNVSTLELGDSALYLCASSRRDATNEKLFFGSGTQLSVL.

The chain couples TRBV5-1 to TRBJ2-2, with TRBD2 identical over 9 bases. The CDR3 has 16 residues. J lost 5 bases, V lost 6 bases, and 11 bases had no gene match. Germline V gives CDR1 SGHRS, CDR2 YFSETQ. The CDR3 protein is CASTLTLSGGTGELFF. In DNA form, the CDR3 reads TGCGCCAGCACTCTGACGCTAAGCGGGGGGACCGGGGAGCTGTTTTTT.

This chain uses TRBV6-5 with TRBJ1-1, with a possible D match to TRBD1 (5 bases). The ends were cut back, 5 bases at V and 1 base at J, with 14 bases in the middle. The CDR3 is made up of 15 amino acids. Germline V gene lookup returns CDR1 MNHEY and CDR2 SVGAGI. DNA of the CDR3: TGTGCCAGCAGTGGGTCTAATACAGGGAACACTGAAGCTTTCTTT. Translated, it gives CASSGSNTGNTEAFF.

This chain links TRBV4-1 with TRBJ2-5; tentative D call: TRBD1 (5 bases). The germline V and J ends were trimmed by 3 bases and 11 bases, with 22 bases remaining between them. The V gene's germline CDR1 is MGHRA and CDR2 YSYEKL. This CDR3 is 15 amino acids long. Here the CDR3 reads CASSHPGPGWDEQYF. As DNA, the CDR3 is TGCGCCAGCAGCCACCCGGGCCCAGGGTGGGATGAGCAGTACTTC.